Following are 18 T cell receptor beta chains from one sample sequenced in a study of blood T cells in healthy people across ages. Combining a sample-barcoded 5' primer with a J-beta primer mix, a second PCR ran for 7 to 11 cycles. TCRdb re-called the 5' RACE reads with MiXCR, one entry per CDR3 protein. The sample shows approximately 1.5 million distinct CDR3 sequences, almost 35% of them seen only once. The sequencing sample was made of blood. The receptors were gathered from a woman younger than 45 in good health.

The chain carries TRBV7-9 and TRBJ1-2; D unclear. V was clipped by 4 bases and J by 8 bases, with 11 bases between them. Germline assignment: CDR1 SEHNR and CDR2 FQNEAQ (reference sequence). The CDR3 loop spans 12 amino acids. DNA of the CDR3: TGTGCCAGCAGCTCCCCCCCCGGAGGCTACACCTTC. As protein: CASSSPPGGYTF.

This clonotype was detected once. A clone one base away is much larger, so this may be a read error. The CDR3 is CASSQTSGSTYEHYF. DNA for the CDR3: TGCGCCAGCAGCCAAACATCCGGGTCAACCTACGAGCACTACTTC. The chain has TRBV4-1 and TRBJ2-4; the D is unclear. V lost 2 bases to trimming and J lost 16 bases, with 24 bases between them. The CDR3 totals 15 residues. Germline V gives CDR1 MGHRA, CDR2 YSYEKL.

The chain is built from TRBV2 and TRBJ2-5; perhaps TRBD1 as D (6 bases). The CDR3 totals 14 residues. Trimming stripped 6 bases from V and 2 bases from J, with 13 bases between. Germline CDR1 reads SNHLY; CDR2 reads FYNNEI. CDR3 amino acids: CASRKQGRQETQYF. The CDR3 DNA sequence: TGTGCCAGCAGAAAACAGGGAAGGCAAGAGACCCAGTACTTC. Full variable domain (remainder filled in from reference TRBV2 and TRBJ2-5): EPEVTQTPSHQVTQMGQEVILRCVPISNHLYFYWYRQILGQKVEFLVSFYNNEISEKSEIFDDQFSVERPDGSNFTLKIRSTKLEDSAMYFCASRKQGRQETQYFGPGTRLLVL.

A word on this clonotype: A much larger clone is a single base away; this may be a read error. This chain uses TRBV18 with TRBJ2-1, with TRBD1 as a possible D gene (7 bases). CDR1 is KGHSH and CDR2 is LQKENI in the germline V gene. The CDR3 sequence is 15 residues long. The DNA for the CDR3 is TGTGCCAGCTCACTCCAGGGGGGAGGCACCAATGAGCAGGTCTTC. Encoded protein: CASSLQGGGTNEQVF. Combining the CDR3 with reference TRBV18 and TRBJ2-1 gives the whole variable domain NAGVMQNPRHLVRRRGQEARLRCSPMKGHSHVYWYRQLPEEGLKFMVYLQKENIIDESGMPKERFSAEFPKEGPSILRIQQVVRGDSAAYFCASSLQGGGTNEQVFGPGTRLTVL.

This clonotype has just a few counts. The chain recombines TRBV28 with TRBJ2-5, with 11 bases fitting TRBD2. J was trimmed by 5 bases and V by 5 bases; bases with no gene match: 7. The CDR3 totals 15 residues. The germline V gene has CDR1 MDHEN and CDR2 SYDVKM. CDR3: CASSRKTSGTETQYF. In DNA form, the CDR3 reads TGTGCCAGCAGTCGAAAGACTAGCGGGACTGAGACCCAGTACTTC. The full variable domain, with the rest looked up from reference TRBV28 and TRBJ2-5, is DVKVTQSSRYLVKRTGEKVFLECVQDMDHENMFWYRQDPGLGLRLIYFSYDVKMKEKGDIPEGYSVSREKKERFSLILESASTNQTSMYLCASSRKTSGTETQYFGPGTRLLVL.

The rearrangement joins TRBV9 to TRBJ1-1; no reliable D call. There are 14 residues in the CDR3. With 0 bases removed from V and 3 bases from J, the gap between germline ends came to 9 bases. The germline V gene encodes CDR1 SGDLS and CDR2 YYNGEE. The CDR3 here is CASSVGDGHTEAFF. DNA for the CDR3: TGTGCCAGCAGCGTAGGTGACGGGCACACTGAAGCTTTCTTT.

This chain joins TRBV7-6 and TRBJ1-1; perhaps TRBD1 as D (5 bases). Germline V gene data show CDR1 as SGHVS and CDR2 as FNYEAQ. CDR3 length equals 17 residues. The germline V and J ends were trimmed by 2 bases and 0 bases, with 16 bases remaining between them. CDR3 residues: CASSLFTQGRMNTEAFF. Here the CDR3 DNA reads TGTGCCAGCAGCTTATTTACGCAGGGTCGTATGAACACTGAAGCTTTCTTT.

Note on this clonotype: The CDR3 end shows no conserved phenylalanine or tryptophan, and so a read error is likely. This chain uses TRBV5-4 with TRBJ2-3, with 8 nucleotides matching TRBD2. CDR3 length equals 16 residues. The V gene's germline CDR1 is SGHNT and CDR2 YYREEE (reference sequence). The trim removed 3 bases at V and 3 bases at J, leaving 9 bases unmatched. CDR3 loop: CASSYGAGDPTDTQYL. Written as DNA, the CDR3 is TGTGCCAGCAGCTACGGAGCGGGGGACCCTACAGATACGCAGTATTTG.

This clonotype was observed at least ten times. The chain carries TRBV20-1 and TRBJ2-1, with 7 nucleotides matching TRBD2. This CDR3 contains 12 residues. CDR1 DFQATT and CDR2 SNEGSKA come from the germline V gene (reference sequence). The CDR3, as DNA: TGCAGCGCCCGGGAGGCCTACAATGAGCAGTTCTTC. Its protein is CSAREAYNEQFF.

The V call is TRBV9, the J call TRBJ2-5; TRBD2 aligns across 7 bases. The J call may not be correct, given that the DNA end is closer to TRBJ2-7. Germline lookup yields CDR1 SGDLS and CDR2 YYNGEE. CDR3 length equals 15 residues. The CDR3 loop reads CASSVGEGPTYEQYF. The CDR3 DNA follows: TGTGCCAGCAGCGTAGGGGAGGGACCAACCTACGAGCAGTACTTC.

Concerning this clonotype itself: A read error may produce the germline difference seen at one junction end. The chain is built from TRBV4-1 and TRBJ2-7, with a possible D match to TRBD1 (6 bases). The germline V gene encodes CDR1 MGHRA and CDR2 YSYEKL. This CDR3 has 14 residues. For the CDR3, the DNA is TGCGCCAGCAGCCAACCGGGACACTCCTACGGGCAGTACTTC. It encodes CASSQPGHSYGQYF.

This clonotype came up a few times. The V and J genes are TRBV13 and TRBJ2-1; D may match TRBD1 or TRBD2 (6 bases each). CDR1 and CDR2 from the germline V gene are PRHDT and FYEKMQ (reference sequence). The CDR3 sequence is 15 residues long. The germline V and J ends were trimmed by 4 bases and 5 bases, with 15 bases remaining between them. In DNA, the CDR3 is TGTGCCAGCAGCTCAAGGATCGGGGGCCACAATGAGCAGTTCTTC. It translates to CASSSRIGGHNEQFF.

This clonotype was detected ten times or more. The chain carries TRBV30 and TRBJ2-7; D is possibly TRBD1 (7 bases). The V gene's germline CDR1 is GTSNPN and CDR2 SVGIG (reference sequence). The V and J ends lost 5 bases and 1 base respectively, with 15 bases between them. CDR3 length: 14 residues. The CDR3 sequence: CAWAGGGSSYEQYF. For the CDR3, the DNA is TGTGCCTGGGCCGGAGGGGGCTCGTCCTACGAGCAGTACTTC. Supplemented by reference TRBV30 and TRBJ2-7, the full variable domain reads SQTIHQWPATLVQPVGSPLSLECTVEGTSNPNLYWYRQAAGRGLQLLFYSVGIGQISSEVPQNLSASRPQDRQFILSSKKLLLSDSGFYLCAWAGGGSSYEQYFGPGTRLTVT.

V is TRBV28 and J is TRBJ2-7; possible D gene TRBD2, 5 bases. The J call may be wrong; the DNA end is better matched by TRBJ2-5. CDR3 length equals 14 residues. In germline, CDR1 is MDHEN, CDR2 SYDVKM. The CDR3: CASTWKGGGETQYF. The CDR3 bases are TGTGCCAGTACGTGGAAGGGTGGAGGAGAGACCCAGTACTTC.

This rearrangement joins TRBV28 to TRBJ2-7; D ambiguous. The V gene lost 6 bases and the J gene lost 1 base, with 16 bases spanning the gap. Germline assignment: CDR1 MDHEN and CDR2 SYDVKM. The CDR3 loop spans 15 amino acids. The CDR3 loop is CASSLGRMRSYEQYF. CDR3 bases: TGTGCCAGCAGCCTCGGACGGATGCGATCCTACGAGCAGTACTTC. The whole variable domain, remainder taken from reference TRBV28 and TRBJ2-7, is DVKVTQSSRYLVKRTGEKVFLECVQDMDHENMFWYRQDPGLGLRLIYFSYDVKMKEKGDIPEGYSVSREKKERFSLILESASTNQTSMYLCASSLGRMRSYEQYFGPGTRLTVT.

This clonotype was counted once. The chain links TRBV27 to TRBJ2-7; 9 bases agree with TRBD1. With 2 bases clipped from V and 4 bases from J, the junction kept 9 bases outside the gene matches. Per the germline V gene, CDR1 is MNHEY and CDR2 is SMNVEV (reference sequence). The CDR3 sequence is 16 residues long. CDR3 amino acids: CASSLVLTGGGYEQYF. The CDR3 coding sequence is TGTGCCAGCAGTTTAGTGTTAACAGGGGGCGGGTACGAGCAGTACTTC.

At least ten counts were recorded for this clonotype. The chain carries TRBV4-1 and TRBJ2-5, with 9 nucleotides matching TRBD2. The CDR3 spans 16 residues. Germline V gene lookup returns CDR1 MGHRA and CDR2 YSYEKL. After removal of 4 bases from V and 0 bases from J, the junction contained 6 bases not matched to a gene. The CDR3 region is CASSPGGGEYQETQYF. CDR3 sequence (DNA): TGCGCCAGCAGCCCTGGCGGGGGGGAGTACCAAGAGACCCAGTACTTC.

This clonotype was detected many times. The chain carries TRBV7-9 and TRBJ2-3; no clear D. Deletions cut 4 bases from V and 5 bases from J, with 7 bases between. Looked up from germline, CDR1 is SEHNR and CDR2 is FQNEAQ (reference sequence). The CDR3 covers 12 residues. The CDR3 protein is CASSSRRDTQYF. CDR3 nucleotides: TGTGCCAGCAGCTCCAGACGAGATACGCAGTATTTT.